This T cell receptor (beta chain) was found in a study of blood T cell repertoires in COVID-19. Across the study: T cells, B-cell-depleted T cells, or PBMCs provided the cDNA or gDNA that served as material.

The sample holds a few counts of this clone. Repertoires were generated with immunoSEQ multiplex PCR, while TCRdb's copy carries only in-frame clones and drops some. This sample has 200,000 to 300,000 clones; approximately 86% occur once, and the top ten carry under 2%. Trimming removed 4 bases from V and 8 bases from J, with 20 bases in between. CDR3 length equals 15 residues. Germline CDR1 is MNHEY and CDR2 is SVGAGI. The sequenced sample consisted of peripheral blood. The sequence was obtained from a man aged 30-40 years with active or convalescent COVID-19. The chain has TRBV6-5 and TRBJ1-2; D might be TRBD1 (6 bases). Here the CDR3 DNA reads TGTGCCAGCAGTTCCAAGGTGGGGGCCCCAGACGGCTACACCTTC. This codes for CASSSKVGAPDGYTF.